This T cell receptor (beta chain) originates from a study of T cells in Graves' hyperthyroidism and ophthalmopathy. This CDR3 has 16 amino acids. With 0 bases removed from V and 4 bases from J, the gap between germline ends came to 15 bases. Germline V gene lookup returns CDR1 LGHDT and CDR2 YNNKEL (reference sequence). There were TCR beta CDR3 regions amplified from RNA transcripts. HTBI primers were used for first-round RT-PCR of the TCR CDR3. MiXCR, run by TCRdb on the multiplex PCR reads, gives a single entry per CDR3 protein. This sample has 300,000 to 450,000 distinct CDR3 sequences, with 14% to 15% found just once. For the diagnoses, clinical symptoms, serum thyroxine and TRAb, thyroid ultrasound and orbital computed tomography were used.

The specimen was blood. V gene TRBV3-1 combines with J gene TRBJ1-2, with D tentatively TRBD1 (6 bases). This TCR was sampled from a woman aged 25 to 39 with Graves' hyperthyroidism. CDR3 in amino acids: CASSQDRGFSGYGYTF. The DNA for the CDR3 is TGTGCCAGCAGCCAAGATAGGGGGTTTTCGGGCTATGGCTACACCTTC.